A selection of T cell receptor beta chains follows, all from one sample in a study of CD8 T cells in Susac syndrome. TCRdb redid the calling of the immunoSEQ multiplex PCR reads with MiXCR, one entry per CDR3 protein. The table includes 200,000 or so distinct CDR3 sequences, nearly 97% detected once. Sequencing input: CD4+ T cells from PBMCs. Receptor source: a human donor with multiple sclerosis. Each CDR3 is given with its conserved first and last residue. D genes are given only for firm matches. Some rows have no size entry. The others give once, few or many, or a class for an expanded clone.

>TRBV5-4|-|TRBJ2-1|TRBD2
TGTGCCAGCAGCAACGCCGGGGCTAGCGGGGGGGATTACAATGAGCAGTTCTTC
CASSNAGASGGDYNEQFF
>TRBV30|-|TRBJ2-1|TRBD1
TGTGCCTGGCAGACGGGGACAGGTTACAATGAGCAGTTCTTC
CAWQTGTGYNEQFF
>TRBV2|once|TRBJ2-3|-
TGTGCCAGCAGTGGGGCTAGCGTACGCACAGATACGCAGTATTTT
CASSGASVRTDTQYF
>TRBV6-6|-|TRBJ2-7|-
TGTGCCAGCAGTCAAACGCCCTACGAGCAGTACTTC
CASSQTPYEQYF
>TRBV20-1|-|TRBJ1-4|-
TGCAGTGCTAGAAAAGGACCTGGGGGGGAAAAACTGTTTTTT
CSARKGPGGEKLFF
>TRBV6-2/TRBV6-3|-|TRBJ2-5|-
TGTGCCAGCAGTTCTACCATACAGGCGCCTCAAGAGACCCAGTACTTC
CASSSTIQAPQETQYF
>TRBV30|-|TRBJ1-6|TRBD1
TGTGCCTGGAGTGTAGCGTCAGGGGGCTTTAATTCACCCCTCCACTTT
CAWSVASGGFNSPLHF
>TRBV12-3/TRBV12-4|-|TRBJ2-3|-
TGTGCCAGCAGTTTTCCGGCCGGCACAGATACGCAGTATTTT
CASSFPAGTDTQYF
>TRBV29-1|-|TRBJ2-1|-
TGCAGCGTTGAAGATCTGATCCTAGCGGAGCAGTTCTTC
CSVEDLILAEQFF
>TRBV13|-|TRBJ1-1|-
TGTGCCAGCAGCTTACGGCAGCTTAAAGCTTTCTTT
CASSLRQLKAFF
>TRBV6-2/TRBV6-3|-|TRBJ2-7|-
TGTGCCAGCAGTTACGTGGGAGGCGAGCAGTACTTC
CASSYVGGEQYF
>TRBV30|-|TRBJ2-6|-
TGTGCCTCCACCACAAACGGAGCCCCTGGGGCCAACGTCCTGACTTTC
CASTTNGAPGANVLTF
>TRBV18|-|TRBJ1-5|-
TGTGCCAGCTCAAAGTCCGGCCAGGTGCATCAGCCCCAGCATTTT
CASSKSGQVHQPQHF
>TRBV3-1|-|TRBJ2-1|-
TGTGCCAGCAGCCGATTCGGACAGCACTCCTACAATGAGCAGTTCTTC
CASSRFGQHSYNEQFF
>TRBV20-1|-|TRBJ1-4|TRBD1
TGCAGTGCTAGGGGACAGGGGCATGAAAAACTGTTTTTT
CSARGQGHEKLFF
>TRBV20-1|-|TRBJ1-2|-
TGCAGTGTTCGCAGGGACCGTGGCTACACCTTC
CSVRRDRGYTF
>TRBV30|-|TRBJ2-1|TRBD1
TGTGCCTGGAGATCAGGGGGTGGTGAGCAGTTCTTC
CAWRSGGGEQFF
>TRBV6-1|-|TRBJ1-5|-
TGTGCCAGCAGGCCGCGATACCGGGACAACAATCAGCCCCAGCATTTT
CASRPRYRDNNQPQHF
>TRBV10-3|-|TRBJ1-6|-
TGTGCCATCAGTGAGTCACGGACACCCCTCCACTTT
CAISESRTPLHF
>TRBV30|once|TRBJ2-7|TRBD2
TGTGCCTGGAGTCCTAGGACTAGCGTCGTTTACGAGCAGTACTTC
CAWSPRTSVVYEQYF
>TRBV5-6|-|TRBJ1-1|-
TGTGCCAGCAGCTTGGGGGGCGGATCGAACACTGAAGCTTTCTTT
CASSLGGGSNTEAFF
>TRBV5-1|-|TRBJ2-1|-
TGCGCCAGCAGCTTGGAGGCGTCCCTCTACAATGAGCAGTTCTTC
CASSLEASLYNEQFF
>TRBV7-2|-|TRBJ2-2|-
TGTGCCAGCAGCTTAGTGGTCTGGAACACCGGGGAGCTGTTTTTT
CASSLVVWNTGELFF
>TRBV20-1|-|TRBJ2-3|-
TGCAGTGCTGGGAGCGGACGGAACACAGATACGCAGTATTTT
CSAGSGRNTDTQYF
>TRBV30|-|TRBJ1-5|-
TGTGCCTGGAGTGTAAACGGACGCGGCAATCAGCCCCAGCATTTT
CAWSVNGRGNQPQHF
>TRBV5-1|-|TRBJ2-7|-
TGCGCCAGCAGCTTGAGTCCCACCGGGGACGAGCAGTACTTC
CASSLSPTGDEQYF
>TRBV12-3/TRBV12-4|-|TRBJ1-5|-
TGTGCCAGCAGTGGAGGCGGAAATCAGCCCCAGCATTTT
CASSGGGNQPQHF
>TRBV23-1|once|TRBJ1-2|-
TGCGCCAGCAGTCGCGACTGCCGGTGGGGTGGCTACACCTTC
CASSRDCRWGGYTF
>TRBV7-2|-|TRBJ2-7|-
TGTGCCAGCAGCCTTTACAGGGCCTACGAGCAGTACTTC
CASSLYRAYEQYF
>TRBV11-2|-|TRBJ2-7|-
TGTGCCAGCAGCTTAGGGTCGGGGTCCTACGAGCAGTACTTC
CASSLGSGSYEQYF
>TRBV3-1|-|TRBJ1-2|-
TGTGCCAGCAGCCCCGACCGCAGAGGCTACACCTTC
CASSPDRRGYTF
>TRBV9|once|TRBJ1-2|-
TGTGCCAGCAGCGCCCCTTTTGAAGGCTATGGCTACACCTTC
CASSAPFEGYGYTF
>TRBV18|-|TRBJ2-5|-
TGTGCCAGCTCACCAAACGGGCCCCATCAGGGAGTGACCCAGTACTTC
CASSPNGPHQGVTQYF
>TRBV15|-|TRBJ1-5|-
TGTGCCACCAGCAGAGCGGCAGGGGCTGGGATACTTAGCAATCAGCCCCAGCATTTT
CATSRAAGAGILSNQPQHF
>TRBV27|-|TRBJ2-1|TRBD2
TGTGCCAGCACCCCTGGGACTAGCGGGGGTTACAATGAGCAGTTCTTC
CASTPGTSGGYNEQFF
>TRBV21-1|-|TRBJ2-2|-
TGTGCCAGCAGCAACGAGATCCACGGGGAGCTGTTTTTT
CASSNEIHGELFF
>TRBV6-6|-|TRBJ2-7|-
TGTGCCAGCGCTGACAGGACAGCAACCGAGCAGTACTTC
CASADRTATEQYF
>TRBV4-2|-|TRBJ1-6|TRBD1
TGTGCCAGCAGCCGAGACCGGGACAGTGATTCACCCCTCCACTTT
CASSRDRDSDSPLHF
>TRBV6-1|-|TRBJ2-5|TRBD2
TGTGCCAGCAGTACCCTAGCGGGGAGCAAACAAGAGACCCAGTACTTC
CASSTLAGSKQETQYF
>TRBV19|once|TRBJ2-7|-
TGTGCCAGTCAAGACAGCTCCTACGAGCAGTACTTC
CASQDSSYEQYF